Listed below are T cell receptor beta chains from one sample, sequenced in a study of CD8 T cells in ankylosing spondylitis. MiXCR was run by TCRdb on the 5' RACE reads, yielding one entry per CDR3 protein. The table lists approximately 350,000 distinct CDR3 sequences, roughly 22% of them singletons. What was sequenced was blood, either unsorted or a sorted T cell fraction (not recorded which). The receptors here all came from a male donor with ankylosing spondylitis or in good health (not recorded which). CDR3s include the opening cysteine and the closing phenylalanine or tryptophan. The order of the fields is D gene, J gene, clone size, V gene, CDR3 protein, CDR3 DNA. The D gene is left open where the match is weak. Some rows mark clone size as missing; the rest say once, few, many or name a class of expanded clone.

d_gene: .; j_gene: TRBJ2-7; abundance: few; v_gene: TRBV30; CDR3aa: CAWSGQSYEQYF; CDR3nt: TGTGCCTGGAGCGGGCAGTCCTACGAGCAGTACTTC
d_gene: .; j_gene: TRBJ1-2; abundance: few; v_gene: TRBV9; CDR3aa: CASSVEGPTYYGYTF; CDR3nt: TGTGCCAGCAGCGTAGAGGGACCGACTTACTATGGCTACACCTTC
d_gene: .; j_gene: TRBJ1-2; abundance: .; v_gene: TRBV28; CDR3aa: CASRPRTDGIKDGYTF; CDR3nt: TGTGCCAGCAGGCCCCGGACAGACGGTATTAAGGATGGCTACACCTTC
d_gene: .; j_gene: TRBJ1-4; abundance: few; v_gene: TRBV12-3/TRBV12-4; CDR3aa: CASTPGEKLFF; CDR3nt: TGTGCCAGCACCCCCGGTGAAAAACTGTTTTTT
d_gene: .; j_gene: TRBJ2-7; abundance: few; v_gene: TRBV3-1; CDR3aa: CASTQSPSYEQYF; CDR3nt: TGTGCCAGCACCCAGAGTCCCTCCTACGAGCAGTACTTC
d_gene: TRBD2; j_gene: TRBJ2-1; abundance: .; v_gene: TRBV15; CDR3aa: CATSRDAGGPYNEQFF; CDR3nt: TGTGCCACCAGCAGAGATGCGGGGGGGCCCTACAATGAGCAGTTCTTC
d_gene: .; j_gene: TRBJ1-2; abundance: .; v_gene: TRBV7-9; CDR3aa: CASSLVGADYGYTF; CDR3nt: TGTGCCAGCAGCTTAGTAGGGGCCGATTATGGCTACACCTTC
d_gene: .; j_gene: TRBJ2-2; abundance: few; v_gene: TRBV2; CDR3aa: CASSAYGELFF; CDR3nt: TGTGCCAGCAGTGCTTACGGGGAGCTGTTTTTT
d_gene: .; j_gene: TRBJ2-7; abundance: .; v_gene: TRBV7-9; CDR3aa: CASSPVGGGEQYF; CDR3nt: TGTGCCAGCAGCCCCGTGGGGGGAGGCGAGCAGTACTTC
d_gene: .; j_gene: TRBJ1-1; abundance: .; v_gene: TRBV12-3/TRBV12-4; CDR3aa: CASSSDINTEAFF; CDR3nt: TGTGCCAGCAGTAGCGACATTAACACTGAAGCTTTCTTT
d_gene: .; j_gene: TRBJ2-2; abundance: .; v_gene: TRBV12-5; CDR3aa: CASGLGGRTGELFF; CDR3nt: TGTGCTAGTGGTTTGGGCGGGCGCACCGGGGAGCTGTTTTTT
d_gene: .; j_gene: TRBJ2-7; abundance: few; v_gene: TRBV12-3/TRBV12-4; CDR3aa: CASMAWQGPSYEQYF; CDR3nt: TGTGCCAGCATGGCGTGGCAGGGGCCCTCCTACGAGCAGTACTTC
d_gene: .; j_gene: TRBJ2-7; abundance: few; v_gene: TRBV2; CDR3aa: CASSEEGQGPYEQYF; CDR3nt: TGTGCCAGCAGTGAAGAGGGCCAGGGACCCTACGAGCAGTACTTC
d_gene: .; j_gene: TRBJ1-1; abundance: .; v_gene: TRBV6-1; CDR3aa: CASSEASVTEAFF; CDR3nt: TGTGCCAGCAGTGAGGCCTCGGTCACTGAAGCTTTCTTT
d_gene: .; j_gene: TRBJ2-2; abundance: few; v_gene: TRBV20-1; CDR3aa: CSARHPRTGELFF; CDR3nt: TGCAGTGCTAGGCACCCACGGACCGGGGAGCTGTTTTTT
d_gene: .; j_gene: TRBJ1-1; abundance: .; v_gene: TRBV12-3/TRBV12-4; CDR3aa: CASSPPSGGEAFF; CDR3nt: TGTGCCAGCAGTCCCCCGTCCGGGGGAGAAGCTTTCTTT